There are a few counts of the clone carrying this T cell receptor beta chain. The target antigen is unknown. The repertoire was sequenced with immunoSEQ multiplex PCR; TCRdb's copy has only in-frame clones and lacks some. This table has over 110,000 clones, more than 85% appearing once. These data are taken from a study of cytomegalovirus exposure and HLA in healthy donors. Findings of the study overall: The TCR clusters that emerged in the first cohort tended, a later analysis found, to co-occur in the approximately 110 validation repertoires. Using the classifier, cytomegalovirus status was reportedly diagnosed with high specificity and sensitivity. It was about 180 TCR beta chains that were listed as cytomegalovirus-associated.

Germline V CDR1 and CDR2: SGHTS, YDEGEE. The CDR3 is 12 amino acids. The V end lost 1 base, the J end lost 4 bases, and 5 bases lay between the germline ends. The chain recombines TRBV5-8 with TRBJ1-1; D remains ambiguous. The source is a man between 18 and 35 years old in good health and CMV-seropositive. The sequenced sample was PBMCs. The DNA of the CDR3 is TGTGCCAGCAGCTTGTCACTCACTGAAGCTTTCTTT. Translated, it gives CASSLSLTEAFF.